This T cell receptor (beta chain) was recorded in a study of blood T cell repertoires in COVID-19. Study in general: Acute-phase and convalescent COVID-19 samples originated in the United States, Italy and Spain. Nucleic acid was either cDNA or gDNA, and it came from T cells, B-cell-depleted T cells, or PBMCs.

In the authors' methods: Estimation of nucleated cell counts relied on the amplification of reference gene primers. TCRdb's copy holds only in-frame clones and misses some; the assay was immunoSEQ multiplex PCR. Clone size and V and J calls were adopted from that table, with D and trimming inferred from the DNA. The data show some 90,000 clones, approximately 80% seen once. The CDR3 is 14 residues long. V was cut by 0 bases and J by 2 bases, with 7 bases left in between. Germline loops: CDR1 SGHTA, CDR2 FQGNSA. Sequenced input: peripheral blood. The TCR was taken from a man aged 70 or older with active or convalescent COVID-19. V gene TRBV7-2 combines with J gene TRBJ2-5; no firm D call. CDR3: CASSLALKQETQYF. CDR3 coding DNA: TGTGCCAGCAGCTTAGCCCTAAAACAAGAGACCCAGTACTTC.